This TCR beta chain came from a study of long-term antiretroviral therapy in people with HIV. The CDR3 runs to 15 residues. The V and J ends lost 5 bases and 0 bases, in that order; junction bases with no gene match: 6. CDR1 SGHAT and CDR2 FQNNGV come from the germline V gene. Every sample had roughly 1-11 million cryopreserved PBMC in it before DNA extraction. This clone was seen a few times. This was the immunoSEQ v3.0 assay at survey level. Some clones are missing from TCRdb's copy, which holds only in-frame ones; the method was immunoSEQ multiplex PCR. The sample has 20,000 to 30,000 clones; about 86% are singletons.

This sequence joins TRBV11-2 and TRBJ1-1, with 7 bases fitting TRBD1. The material was unsorted PBMCs, obtained at the start of antiretroviral therapy, before treatment. This sequence originates from a young woman with HIV. DNA of the CDR3: TGTGCCAGCAGCATGCCCGGGACAGTGAACACTGAAGCTTTCTTT. Translating gives CASSMPGTVNTEAFF.